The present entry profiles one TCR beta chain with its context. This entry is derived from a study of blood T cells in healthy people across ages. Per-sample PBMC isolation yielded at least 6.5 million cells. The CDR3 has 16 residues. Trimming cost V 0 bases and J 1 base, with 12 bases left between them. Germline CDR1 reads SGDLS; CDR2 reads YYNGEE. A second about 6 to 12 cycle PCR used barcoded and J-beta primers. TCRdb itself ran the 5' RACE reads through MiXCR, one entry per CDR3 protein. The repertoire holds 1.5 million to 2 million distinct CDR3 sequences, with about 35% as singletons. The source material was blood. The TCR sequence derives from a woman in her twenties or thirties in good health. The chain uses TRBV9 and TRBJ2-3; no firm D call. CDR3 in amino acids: CASSVVAELGTDTQYF. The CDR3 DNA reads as TGTGCCAGCAGCGTAGTTGCCGAACTTGGCACAGATACGCAGTATTTT.